These T cell receptor beta chains were read from a single sample in a study of CD8 T cells in ankylosing spondylitis. In TCRdb, the 5' RACE reads were re-called with MiXCR into one record per CDR3 protein. Of about 310,000 distinct CDR3 sequences in the sample, roughly 20% are singletons; the top ten hold about 3.7%. The sample comprised blood, either unsorted or a sorted T cell fraction (not recorded which). These receptor sequences come from a female donor with ankylosing spondylitis or in good health (not recorded which). Both conserved end residues are part of each CDR3. The D gene is left open where the match is weak. A clone size is listed for some rows: how often the clone was seen (once, few, many), or a class if it is expanded.

clone_size: .
d_call: TRBD2
v_call: TRBV20-1
j_call: TRBJ2-1
cdr3_aa: CSARVSSGRPSSYNEQFF
cdr3_nt: TGCAGTGCTAGAGTGTCTAGCGGGAGGCCCAGCTCCTACAATGAGCAGTTCTTC

clone_size: few
d_call: .
v_call: TRBV29-1
j_call: TRBJ1-1
cdr3_aa: CSVTGVNTEAFF
cdr3_nt: TGCAGCGTCACTGGGGTGAACACTGAAGCTTTCTTT

clone_size: .
d_call: .
v_call: TRBV20-1
j_call: TRBJ2-1
cdr3_aa: CSARSSPYNEQFF
cdr3_nt: TGCAGTGCTAGAAGTAGCCCATACAATGAGCAGTTCTTC

clone_size: many
d_call: TRBD2
v_call: TRBV29-1
j_call: TRBJ2-1
cdr3_aa: CSVLTSGRPSSYNEQFF
cdr3_nt: TGCAGCGTTCTGACTAGCGGGAGACCCAGCTCCTACAATGAGCAGTTCTTC

clone_size: .
d_call: .
v_call: TRBV4-1
j_call: TRBJ1-2
cdr3_aa: CASSQGGINYGYTF
cdr3_nt: TGCGCCAGCAGCCAAGGGGGGATTAACTATGGCTACACCTTC

clone_size: .
d_call: .
v_call: TRBV5-5
j_call: TRBJ2-2
cdr3_aa: CASSFGRLWELFF
cdr3_nt: TGTGCCAGCAGCTTCGGACGCCTCTGGGAGCTGTTTTTT

clone_size: .
d_call: .
v_call: TRBV9
j_call: TRBJ2-1
cdr3_aa: CASSVGPGEQFF
cdr3_nt: TGTGCCAGCAGCGTTGGACCGGGTGAGCAGTTCTTC

clone_size: .
d_call: .
v_call: TRBV10-1
j_call: TRBJ1-2
cdr3_aa: CASSGEGGYGYTF
cdr3_nt: TGCGCCAGCAGTGGGGAGGGCGGCTATGGCTACACCTTC

clone_size: many
d_call: .
v_call: TRBV29-1
j_call: TRBJ2-6
cdr3_aa: CSVDRSSGANVLTF
cdr3_nt: TGCAGCGTTGACAGGAGCTCTGGGGCCAACGTCCTGACTTTC

clone_size: .
d_call: .
v_call: TRBV10-3
j_call: TRBJ2-6
cdr3_aa: CAISGSSGANVLTF
cdr3_nt: TGTGCCATCAGTGGGAGCTCTGGGGCCAACGTCCTGACTTTC

clone_size: .
d_call: TRBD1
v_call: TRBV6-1
j_call: TRBJ1-2
cdr3_aa: CASSLGTGPYGYTF
cdr3_nt: TGTGCCAGCAGCCTTGGGACAGGGCCCTATGGCTACACCTTC

clone_size: few
d_call: .
v_call: TRBV7-2
j_call: TRBJ2-1
cdr3_aa: CASRLSLLNEQFF
cdr3_nt: TGTGCCAGCAGGTTGTCACTTCTCAATGAGCAGTTCTTC

clone_size: once
d_call: .
v_call: TRBV6-9
j_call: TRBJ2-3
cdr3_aa: CASSYRTDTQYF
cdr3_nt: TGTGCCAGCAGTTATCGCACAGATACGCAGTATTTT

clone_size: many
d_call: .
v_call: TRBV10-3
j_call: TRBJ2-7
cdr3_aa: CAISGGDGLLNEQYF
cdr3_nt: TGTGCCATCAGTGGCGGGGACGGGTTGTTGAACGAGCAGTACTTC

clone_size: few
d_call: .
v_call: TRBV27
j_call: TRBJ2-7
cdr3_aa: CASRAGSPYEQYF
cdr3_nt: TGTGCCAGCAGGGCAGGGAGCCCCTACGAGCAGTACTTC

clone_size: .
d_call: .
v_call: TRBV10-3
j_call: TRBJ2-3
cdr3_aa: CAISVVGGGDGTDTQYF
cdr3_nt: TGTGCCATCAGTGTGGTGGGAGGCGGCGATGGGACAGATACGCAGTATTTT

clone_size: .
d_call: .
v_call: TRBV6-2/TRBV6-3
j_call: TRBJ2-1
cdr3_aa: CASSYWNEQFF
cdr3_nt: TGTGCCAGCAGTTACTGGAATGAGCAGTTCTTC

clone_size: .
d_call: .
v_call: TRBV12-3/TRBV12-4
j_call: TRBJ1-1
cdr3_aa: CASSLQGSATEAFF
cdr3_nt: TGTGCCAGCAGCCTACAGGGTTCGGCGACTGAAGCTTTCTTT

clone_size: few
d_call: TRBD2
v_call: TRBV6-2/TRBV6-3
j_call: TRBJ2-1
cdr3_aa: CASWTSGRYEQFF
cdr3_nt: TGTGCCAGCTGGACTAGCGGGAGATATGAGCAGTTCTTC

clone_size: .
d_call: .
v_call: TRBV6-5
j_call: TRBJ2-2
cdr3_aa: CASSYSLASTGELFF
cdr3_nt: TGTGCCAGCAGTTACTCCCTAGCGAGCACCGGGGAGCTGTTTTTT